The 12 T cell receptor beta chains reported below all come from one sample, sequenced in a study of glioma-infiltrating T cells. Amplification of TCR alpha and beta CDR3 regions from RNA used iRepertoire nested multiplex PCR. TCRdb fed the multiplex PCR reads into MiXCR, producing one record per CDR3 protein. The sample has around 350,000 distinct CDR3 sequences, about two fifths seen once. Input material: glioma tissue, nonneoplastic brain tissue, or PBMCs (not recorded which). The receptors here all came from a human donor with low-grade glioma or glioblastoma, undergoing nonglioma brain surgery, or in good health (not recorded which).

Of note for this clonotype: This may arise from a read error, as a much more abundant clone is one base away. The chain recombines TRBV20-1 with TRBJ2-3, with no clear D. The V gene's germline CDR1 is DFQATT and CDR2 SNEGSKA (reference sequence). This CDR3 spans 11 amino acids. The DNA of the CDR3 is TGCAGTGCTGGAGATCCGGGCATGCAGTATTTT. It codes for CSAGDPGMQYF.

The gene calls are TRBV28 and TRBJ2-1; possibly TRBD2 for D (6 bases). Trimming pared 3 bases from V and 1 base from J, leaving 22 bases between. This CDR3 has 19 amino acids. CDR1 is MDHEN and CDR2 is SYDVKM in the germline V gene. DNA of the CDR3: TGTGCCAGCAGTTTGGTTTCGGCTAGCGTGAGTGTGTCCTACAATGAGCAGTTCTTC. Protein product: CASSLVSASVSVSYNEQFF. Supplemented by reference TRBV28 and TRBJ2-1, the full variable domain reads DVKVTQSSRYLVKRTGEKVFLECVQDMDHENMFWYRQDPGLGLRLIYFSYDVKMKEKGDIPEGYSVSREKKERFSLILESASTNQTSMYLCASSLVSASVSVSYNEQFFGPGTRLTVL.

This clonotype turned up a few times. This sequence joins TRBV18 and TRBJ2-3, with 8 positions matching TRBD2. The ends lost 2 bases at V and 6 bases at J; junction bases unmatched: 13. Germline loops: CDR1 KGHSH, CDR2 LQKENI. CDR3 size: 17 residues. The CDR3 reads CASSPSLTGRALDTQYF. Here the CDR3 DNA reads TGTGCCAGCTCACCATCCCTAACCGGGAGGGCCTTGGATACGCAGTATTTT.

Notes on this clonotype: Since a much larger clone is just one base distant, this may be a read error. This chain links TRBV6-1 with TRBJ2-7, with 8 bases matching TRBD1. The junction had 16 bases not matched to a gene; V was cut back by 5 bases and J by 7 bases. CDR3 length: 16 amino acids. Germline lookup yields CDR1 MNHNS and CDR2 SASEGT. Here the CDR3 reads CASSKGQVTSHNEQYF. The CDR3 DNA is TGTGCCAGCAGTAAGGGACAGGTAACCTCCCACAATGAGCAGTACTTC.

This clonotype was detected only once. Sequence at one end of the junction differs from germline and may be a read error. V and J are TRBV5-8 and TRBJ1-2; tentatively, D is TRBD1 (6 bases). This CDR3 is 18 amino acids long. Germline CDR1 SGHTS, CDR2 YDEGEE. In DNA form, the CDR3 reads TGTGCCAGCAGCTCGGGGGGCCTTGGCCGGGAAGCTAACTATGGCTTCACCTTC. This sequence encodes CASSSGGLGREANYGFTF.

The rearrangement joins TRBV20-1 to TRBJ1-4; 8 positions match TRBD1. This CDR3 is 15 amino acids long. Germline V lookup: CDR1 DFQATT, CDR2 SNEGSKA (reference sequence). J lost 5 bases, V lost 6 bases, and 11 bases had no gene match. CDR3 nucleotide sequence: TGCAGTGCGCCCAAACCGGGACAGGAAAATGAAAAACTGTTTTTT. Residues: CSAPKPGQENEKLFF.

The chain is built from TRBV20-1 and TRBJ2-7, with a tentative D call TRBD1 (6 bases). The V end was cut by 4 bases, the J end by 2 bases, with 18 bases between. The germline V gene has CDR1 DFQATT and CDR2 SNEGSKA (reference sequence). This CDR3 has 15 residues. Written as DNA, the CDR3 is TGCAGTGCTAAAGATCACAGGGTTACCCCCTACGAGCAGTACTTC. Translating it yields CSAKDHRVTPYEQYF.

Of note for this clonotype: Being one base from a much bigger clone, this may be a read error. The chain recombines TRBV20-1 with TRBJ1-1, with no clear D. Trimming left V 5 bases short and J 1 base short, with 11 bases between. The CDR3 consists of 13 residues. CDR1 and CDR2 (germline): DFQATT, SNEGSKA (reference sequence). The CDR3 bases are TGCAGTGCTGGTTCGGCGGGGAACACTGAAGCTTTCTTT. Protein sequence: CSAGSAGNTEAFF.

A remark on this clonotype: One base away lies a much larger clone, so this may be a sequencing read error. This sequence joins TRBV20-1 and TRBJ1-1; D remains unclear. The CDR3 covers 15 residues. The germline V gene encodes CDR1 DFQATT and CDR2 SNEGSKA (reference sequence). The CDR3 reads CSARDLPSVNTEALF. The CDR3 bases are TGCAGTGCTAGAGACCTTCCTTCAGTGAACACTGAAGCTCTCTTT.

Comments on this clonotype: A much larger clone differs from this one at a single base, so this may be a read error. The CDR3 here is CASSTDRGRDSPLHF. The CDR3 DNA is TGTGCCAGCAGCACAGACCGCGGGCGGGATTCACCCCTCCACTTT. The chain has TRBV6-8 and TRBJ1-6, with D hard to call. The CDR3 sequence is 15 residues long. Germline CDR1 is MNHGY and CDR2 is SAAAGT. V was cut by 6 bases and J by 8 bases, with 17 bases left in between.

Remarks on this clonotype: The conserved phenylalanine or tryptophan is not found at the CDR3 terminus, so this likely reflects a read error. The DNA is omitted, as the CDR3 cannot be located on it reliably, and the CDR3 follows TCRdb's listing. This rearrangement joins TRBV20-1 to TRBJ2-1. The CDR3 is made up of 14 amino acids, end residues included. The germline CDR1 and CDR2 sequences are DFQATT and SNEGSKA (reference sequence). The CDR3 sequence is CSARAPLSYNERFL.

This clonotype was detected only a few times. The V call is TRBV4-2, the J call TRBJ1-5, with 10 bases that match TRBD1. V lost 3 bases and J lost 5; bases outside the gene matches: 1. CDR3 size: 14 residues. Germline loops: CDR1 LGHNA, CDR2 YNFKEQ. CDR3 bases: TGTGCCAGCAGCCAGACAGGGGGCGATCAGCCCCAGCATTTT. Residues: CASSQTGGDQPQHF.